These 15 T cell receptor beta chains were all obtained from the same sample, sequenced in a study of cytomegalovirus exposure and HLA in healthy donors. Only in-frame clones appear in the TCRdb table, and some are missing; sequencing was by immunoSEQ multiplex PCR. The sample records some 56,000 clones, just over 90% being singletons. Sequencing was carried out using PBMCs. These receptors came from a man aged 18-30 years in good health and CMV-seronegative.

As DNA, the CDR3 is TGCGCCAGCAGCCAAGCACGGGAAACAGATACGCAGTATTTT. It specifies CASSQARETDTQYF. This rearrangement joins TRBV4-3 to TRBJ2-3; tentatively, D is TRBD2 (5 bases). Germline V lookup: CDR1 LGHNA, CDR2 YSLEER. CDR3 length equals 14 residues. The V and J ends lost 1 base and 3 bases respectively, with 8 bases between them.

The chain is built from TRBV7-6 and TRBJ2-1; the D gene is possibly TRBD2 (5 bases). Germline V gives CDR1 SGHVS, CDR2 FNYEAQ. CDR3 size: 18 residues. The germline V and J ends were trimmed by 1 base and 7 bases, with 23 bases remaining between them. In DNA, the CDR3 is TGTGCCAGCAGCTTAGGACCCAACGGGAACCTCCGATTAAATGAGCAGTTCTTC. It yields the protein CASSLGPNGNLRLNEQFF.

This rearrangement joins TRBV6-1 to TRBJ2-3; D might be TRBD1 (5 bases). There are 12 residues in the CDR3. Between the trimmed V and J ends, which lost 6 bases and 3 bases, there was a span of 7 bases. From germline, CDR1 is MNHNS and CDR2 SASEGT. CDR3 loop: CASRGPTDTQYF. CDR3 in DNA: TGTGCCAGCAGGGGGCCTACAGATACGCAGTATTTT.

The rearrangement links TRBV5-5 to TRBJ2-1, with 7 bases fitting TRBD1. Unmatched junction bases numbered 5, after V lost 3 bases and J lost 5 bases. The CDR3 loop spans 14 amino acids. Per the germline V gene, CDR1 is SGHKS and CDR2 is YYEKEE (reference sequence). The CDR3 bases are TGTGCCAGCAGCTCCGGGACAGAAAACAATGAGCAGTTCTTC. The encoded protein is CASSSGTENNEQFF.

The chain carries TRBV28 and TRBJ2-2; no firm D call. With 5 bases removed from V and 6 bases from J, the gap between germline ends came to 10 bases. The CDR3 extends over 13 amino acids. Per germline, CDR1 MDHEN and CDR2 SYDVKM. The CDR3 coding sequence is TGTGCCAGCAGTCCCCCCCGGGCCGGGGAGCTGTTTTTT. Protein: CASSPPRAGELFF.

CDR3 bases: TGCAGCGTTGGGGGACAGGGAGGATACGAGCAGTACTTC. Its translation: CSVGGQGGYEQYF. The chain has TRBV29-1 and TRBJ2-7; 9 bases agree with TRBD1. Looked up from germline, CDR1 is SQVTM and CDR2 is ANQGSEA. J was trimmed by 4 bases and V by 4 bases; bases with no gene match: 5. The CDR3 covers 13 residues.

V usage is TRBV6-1 and J usage is TRBJ2-7; possible D gene TRBD1, 6 bases. The V end lost 5 bases, the J end lost 3 bases, and 8 bases lay between the germline ends. The V gene's germline CDR1 is MNHNS and CDR2 SASEGT. This CDR3 has 12 residues. CDR3 region: CASSLQGYEQYF. The CDR3 region has the DNA TGTGCCAGCAGTTTACAGGGCTACGAGCAGTACTTC.

The chain links TRBV6-6 to TRBJ2-7, with TRBD2 identical over 9 bases. CDR3 length: 15 residues. The germline gives CDR1 MNHNY, CDR2 SVGAGI (reference sequence). V gave up 0 bases and J gave up 2 bases; unmatched junction bases: 2. In DNA form, the CDR3 reads TGTGCCAGCAGTTACTCGGGCGGGAGGGCCTACGAGCAGTACTTC. This encodes CASSYSGGRAYEQYF.

This chain connects TRBV5-1 to TRBJ2-7; D is perhaps TRBD2 (8 bases). V was shortened by 4 bases and J by 5 bases, with 16 bases between the two germline ends. The CDR3 totals 14 residues. Germline CDR1 and CDR2: SGHRS and YFSETQ. The CDR3 sequence: CASSVGGGGNEQYF. The CDR3 nucleotides are TGCGCCAGCAGCGTAGGGGGCGGGGGGAACGAGCAGTACTTC.

Turning to this clone: With a much larger clone just one base away, this may be a read error. The chain uses TRBV9 and TRBJ2-1; 9 nucleotides agree with TRBD2. This CDR3 region has 14 residues. V was pared by 5 bases and J by 4 bases, with 4 bases of the junction left unmatched. The germline V gene encodes CDR1 SGDLS and CDR2 YYNGEE. CDR3 sequence: CASSTSGSYNEQFF. The DNA of the CDR3 is TGTGCCAGCAGTACTAGCGGGTCATACAATGAGCAGTTCTTC. The full variable domain, completed using reference TRBV9 and TRBJ2-1, is DSGVTQTPKHLITATGQRVTLRCSPRSGDLSVYWYQQSLDQGLQFLIQYYNGEERAKGNILERFSAQQFPDLHSELNLSSLELGDSALYFCASSTSGSYNEQFFGPGTRLTVL.

The chain carries TRBV2 and TRBJ2-3; 9 bases align to TRBD1. The ends lost 5 bases at V and 4 bases at J; junction bases unmatched: 10. The CDR3 is 16 amino acids. Per the germline V gene, CDR1 is SNHLY and CDR2 is FYNNEI. In nucleotides, the CDR3 is TGTGCCAGCAGTCCGGACAGGGGCCGCCTCGCAGATACGCAGTATTTT. As protein: CASSPDRGRLADTQYF. Complete variable domain (other parts from reference TRBV2 and TRBJ2-3): EPEVTQTPSHQVTQMGQEVILRCVPISNHLYFYWYRQILGQKVEFLVSFYNNEISEKSEIFDDQFSVERPDGSNFTLKIRSTKLEDSAMYFCASSPDRGRLADTQYFGPGTRLTVL.

The chain links TRBV16 to TRBJ2-7, with D possibly matching TRBD1 (6 bases). V was clipped by 4 bases and J by 6 bases, with 13 bases between them. The V gene's germline CDR1 is KGHSY and CDR2 FQNENV. The CDR3 sequence is 13 residues long. CDR3 residues: CASSPSGDTEQYF. CDR3 in DNA: TGTGCCAGCAGCCCTTCCGGGGACACCGAGCAGTACTTC. The whole variable domain, remainder taken from reference TRBV16 and TRBJ2-7, is GEEVAQTPKHLVRGEGQKAKLYCAPIKGHSYVFWYQQVLKNEFKFLISFQNENVFDETGMPKERFSAKCLPNSPCSLEIQATKLEDSAVYFCASSPSGDTEQYFGPGTRLTVT.

This clone has more than one count but fewer than ten. The chain uses TRBV7-3 and TRBJ2-7; D not certain. The CDR3 totals 13 residues. The germline V and J ends were trimmed by 5 bases and 4 bases, with 12 bases remaining between them. Germline lookup yields CDR1 SGHTA and CDR2 FQGTGA. Here the CDR3 reads CASSADDGYEQYF. CDR3 in DNA: TGTGCCAGCAGCGCGGATGACGGGTACGAGCAGTACTTC.

The chain joins TRBV9 to TRBJ2-2, with a tentative D call TRBD2 (6 bases). The V gene lost 6 bases and the J gene lost 6 bases, with 12 bases spanning the gap. This CDR3 contains 13 residues. The germline CDR1 and CDR2 sequences are SGDLS and YYNGEE. CDR3 in DNA: TGTGCCAGCACCACTTCGGGGGCCGGGGAGCTGTTTTTT. This translates into CASTTSGAGELFF.

The chain employs TRBV4-1 and TRBJ2-7, with TRBD1 identical over 11 bases. Losses at the gene ends were 5 bases for V and 5 bases for J; bases not matched to a gene: 8. CDR3 length: 15 residues. Germline V gene sequence: CDR1 MGHRA, CDR2 YSYEKL. The CDR3 is CASSDLGQGGHEQYF. The CDR3 DNA sequence: TGCGCCAGCAGCGACCTGGGACAGGGGGGGCACGAGCAGTACTTC.